The present T cell receptor beta chain was sequenced within a study of shared clonotypes between healthy human individuals. Germline assignment: CDR1 MDHEN and CDR2 SYDVKM. This CDR3 region has 15 residues. With 4 bases clipped from V and 8 bases from J, the junction kept 13 bases outside the gene matches. Produced via immunoSEQ multiplex PCR; TCRdb's table is partial and in-frame only. The table has about 1,900,000 clones, just under 95% seen once. General observations from the study: Larger estimated richness was generally recorded for naive subsets relative to memory subsets.

Worth noting for this clone: Its antigen is currently unknown.

Naive-designated CD8 cells lacked CD45RO, were positively enriched for CCR7, and omitted terminally differentiated effector memory CD45RA+ cells. This sequence joins TRBV28 and TRBJ1-2, with TRBD1 matching over 7 bases. The source material was naive CD8+ T cells sorted from blood. This receptor was obtained from a man between 18 and 29 years old in good health. The CDR3 bases are TGTGCCAGCAGTTCGAATGGCGAGGGGGCACGAGGCTACACCTTC. It is translated as CASSSNGEGARGYTF.